These T cell receptor beta chains were read from a single sample in a study of neurological immune-mediated disorders. A single record per CDR3 protein comes from TCRdb applying MiXCR to the 5' RACE reads. The repertoire includes approximately 40,000 distinct CDR3 sequences, 3.5% to 4% of them detected once, and roughly 2% sits in the top ten. The sequenced sample was PBMCs. The receptors originated from a man aged 25-45 years with multiple sclerosis. The CDR3 runs from the conserved cysteine through the conserved F or W. D genes are given only for firm matches. Some rows have no size entry. The others give once, few or many, or a class for an expanded clone.

CDR3 length	V gene	D gene	J gene	clone size	CDR3 protein	CDR3 DNA
14	TRBV12-3/TRBV12-4	-	TRBJ1-2	many	CASSSPDTYYGYTF	TGTGCCAGCAGTTCCCCAGATACCTACTATGGCTACACCTTC
14	TRBV11-2	TRBD1	TRBJ2-7	many	CASSWDRASNEQYF	TGTGCCAGCAGCTGGGACAGGGCTTCTAACGAGCAGTACTTC
12	TRBV7-6	-	TRBJ2-3	many	CASSLSGDTQYF	TGTGCCAGCAGCTTATCTGGGGATACGCAGTATTTT
15	TRBV6-5	-	TRBJ1-1	many	CASSPTIGRNTEAFF	TGTGCCAGCAGTCCAACTATCGGGAGGAACACTGAAGCTTTCTTT
16	TRBV27	-	TRBJ2-3	many	CASRVVWKGGTDTQYF	TGTGCCAGCAGGGTAGTATGGAAGGGGGGCACAGATACGCAGTATTTT
17	TRBV24-1	TRBD2	TRBJ2-3	few	CATSEATSGGRTDTQYF	TGTGCCACCAGTGAGGCGACTAGCGGGGGGCGCACAGATACGCAGTATTTT
13	TRBV5-5	-	TRBJ1-5	many	CASSFVSNQPQHF	TGTGCCAGCAGCTTTGTTAGCAATCAGCCCCAGCATTTT
16	TRBV7-8	-	TRBJ1-4	many	CASSLGGWATNEKLFF	TGTGCCAGCAGCCTAGGGGGGTGGGCAACTAATGAAAAACTGTTTTTT
14	TRBV20-1	TRBD1	TRBJ1-1	-	CSTPPTGRETEAFF	TGCAGTACTCCCCCGACAGGGAGAGAGACTGAAGCTTTCTTT
12	TRBV7-9	-	TRBJ2-3	many	CASGGGPDTQYF	TGTGCCAGCGGTGGGGGACCAGATACGCAGTATTTT
12	TRBV6-6	-	TRBJ1-1	few	CAMMGGGTEAFF	TGTGCCATGATGGGGGGGGGCACTGAAGCTTTCTTT
13	TRBV5-1	TRBD1	TRBJ1-1	-	CASRGTGDTEAFF	TGCGCCAGCCGGGGGACAGGGGACACTGAAGCTTTCTTT
13	TRBV20-1	-	TRBJ2-3	medium-sized	CSVRDGGTDTQYF	TGCAGTGTACGGGACGGGGGCACAGATACGCAGTATTTT
14	TRBV5-1	-	TRBJ1-2	many	CASSLADGEFGYTF	TGCGCCAGCAGCTTGGCCGATGGGGAGTTCGGCTACACCTTC
14	TRBV20-1	-	TRBJ1-5	many	CSALGPSGNQPQHF	TGCAGTGCTTTGGGTCCGTCCGGCAATCAGCCCCAGCATTTT
14	TRBV7-2	-	TRBJ1-5	-	CASSQGPINQPQNF	TGTGCCAGCAGCCAGGGACCTATAAACCAGCCCCAGAATTTT
13	TRBV29-1	TRBD1	TRBJ1-1	many	CSVRDRGGTEAFF	TGCAGCGTTAGAGACAGGGGGGGGACTGAAGCTTTCTTT
13	TRBV5-1	-	TRBJ2-7	many	CASSSDSSYEQYF	TGCGCCAGCAGCTCGGACAGCTCCTACGAGCAGTACTTC
15	TRBV20-1	-	TRBJ2-7	many	CSARGRGVNSYEQYF	TGCAGTGCTAGAGGCCGAGGGGTAAACTCCTACGAGCAGTACTTC
12	TRBV12-3/TRBV12-4	-	TRBJ2-4	many	CASRTGENIQYF	TGTGCCAGCAGGACAGGCGAAAACATTCAGTACTTC
13	TRBV28	-	TRBJ1-3	many	CASSLMWGNTIYF	TGTGCCAGCAGTTTAATGTGGGGAAACACCATATATTTT
13	TRBV20-1	-	TRBJ2-3	many	CSARAVATDTQYF	TGCAGTGCTCGGGCCGTGGCAACAGATACGCAGTATTTT
11	TRBV10-3	-	TRBJ1-2	many	CAISGTYGYTF	TGTGCCATCAGTGGCACCTATGGCTACACCTTC
14	TRBV20-1	TRBD2	TRBJ2-1	many	CSAAGGLAGNEQFF	TGCAGTGCTGCGGGAGGACTAGCGGGGAATGAGCAGTTCTTC
13	TRBV12-3/TRBV12-4	-	TRBJ1-5	-	CASSLASNQPQHF	TGTGCCAGCAGTTTAGCGAGCAATCAGCCCCAGCATTTT
14	TRBV9	-	TRBJ1-1	many	CASSPQGTVTEAFF	TGTGCCAGCAGCCCGCAGGGGACGGTCACTGAAGCTTTCTTT
13	TRBV5-1	TRBD1	TRBJ2-3	-	CASSQQGRVGQYF	TGCGCCAGCAGTCAACAGGGGCGAGTAGGGCAGTATTTT
15	TRBV5-6	-	TRBJ2-7	many	CASSLDWDKPHEQYF	TGTGCCAGCAGCTTGGACTGGGACAAGCCCCACGAGCAGTACTTC
16	TRBV6-5	TRBD1	TRBJ1-1	many	CASSYFPGQGFTEAFF	TGTGCCAGCAGTTACTTTCCGGGACAGGGCTTCACTGAAGCTTTCTTT
13	TRBV7-2	TRBD2	TRBJ2-3	few	CASSRTSVDTQYF	TGTGCCAGCAGCCGCACTAGCGTGGATACGCAGTATTTT
12	TRBV20-1	-	TRBJ1-2	many	CSARDREAGYTF	TGCAGTGCTAGAGACAGGGAGGCTGGCTACACCTTC
13	TRBV29-1	-	TRBJ1-2	many	CSVEQGVGYGYTF	TGCAGCGTTGAACAGGGAGTCGGCTATGGCTACACCTTC
15	TRBV5-1	TRBD1	TRBJ1-6	many	CASSSGTEPSSPLHF	TGCGCCAGCAGCTCTGGGACAGAACCTTCTTCACCCCTCCACTTT
16	TRBV12-3/TRBV12-4	-	TRBJ1-4	many	CASSLSYRTTNEKLFF	TGTGCCAGCAGTTTATCTTACCGTACAACTAATGAAAAACTGTTTTTT
15	TRBV21-1	-	TRBJ2-1	many	CASSNYPGGYNEQFF	TGTGCCAGCAGCAACTACCCCGGTGGTTACAATGAGCAGTTCTTC
13	TRBV20-1	-	TRBJ1-4	many	CSAPGLTNEKLFF	TGCAGTGCTCCGGGACTGACTAATGAAAAACTGTTTTTT
15	TRBV20-1	-	TRBJ2-5	many	CSARSFRGGQETQYF	TGCAGTGCTAGATCGTTCCGGGGAGGACAAGAGACCCAGTACTTC
17	TRBV25-1	-	TRBJ2-7	-	CASSESVPAGGVYEQYF	TGTGCCAGCAGTGAATCCGTGCCGGCAGGGGGGGTCTACGAGCAGTACTTC
15	TRBV6-5	TRBD2	TRBJ2-2	many	CASNSRGAYTGELFF	TGTGCCAGCAACTCGCGGGGGGCTTACACCGGGGAGCTGTTTTTT
15	TRBV11-2	TRBD2	TRBJ2-1	-	CASSLEAGGPHEQFF	TGTGCCAGCAGCTTAGAAGCGGGGGGGCCGCATGAGCAGTTCTTC
12	TRBV7-6	-	TRBJ1-2	few	CASSSNTGGYTF	TGTGCCAGCAGCTCAAATACCGGGGGCTACACCTTC
15	TRBV7-9	-	TRBJ2-4	many	CASSFTDRFQNIQYF	TGTGCCAGCAGCTTTACGGACCGTTTCCAAAACATTCAGTACTTC
14	TRBV27	TRBD2	TRBJ2-3	many	CASSSSGGPPVQYF	TGTGCCAGCAGTAGTAGCGGGGGGCCCCCCGTGCAGTATTTT
14	TRBV20-1	-	TRBJ2-1	many	CSAREGLSYNEQFF	TGCAGTGCTAGAGAGGGCCTCTCCTACAATGAGCAGTTCTTC